This entry is about one TCR beta chain. Its antigen is unidentified. The sample originates from a study of cytomegalovirus exposure and HLA in healthy donors. CDR1 is SNHLY, CDR2 FYNNEI, per germline. The CDR3 contains 15 residues. V was clipped by 1 base and J by 4 bases; unmatched bases: 4. The PCR was carried out with 60 Vbeta primers and 13 Jbeta primers. Generated by immunoSEQ multiplex PCR, the TCRdb table keeps only in-frame clones and is missing some. The profile shows fewer than 150,000 clones, roughly 85% of them singletons. Overall study findings and caveats: Specificity of a few CMV-associated chains for CMV antigens was verified in vitro. Despite most TCR sequences being rare, some public TCRs occurred in many donors. A later analysis linked a missense variant in DCLRE1C to the trimming of TCR beta V and J genes.

The J gene is TRBJ1-5, the V gene TRBV2; 7 bases are a match to TRBD1. The sequence came from a young woman in good health and CMV-seropositive. The sequenced material came from PBMCs. The CDR3 is CASSEGGQKNQPQHF. In nucleotides, the CDR3 is TGTGCCAGCAGTGAAGGGGGACAGAAAAATCAGCCCCAGCATTTT. Full variable domain (rest looked up from reference TRBV2 and TRBJ1-5): EPEVTQTPSHQVTQMGQEVILRCVPISNHLYFYWYRQILGQKVEFLVSFYNNEISEKSEIFDDQFSVERPDGSNFTLKIRSTKLEDSAMYFCASSEGGQKNQPQHFGDGTRLSIL.